One sample yielded the 10 T cell receptor beta chains listed below, sequenced in a study of blood T cell repertoires in COVID-19. Sequencing was performed with immunoSEQ multiplex PCR; in TCRdb, only in-frame clones are kept and a portion is missing. The table lists 200,000 to 250,000 clones, about 85% of them singletons, with about 10% in the top ten. The sample taken for sequencing was PBMCs or T cells enriched from blood (not recorded which). All receptors come from a man aged 30-40 years who had recovered from COVID-19.

This clone has just a few counts. The genes are TRBV6-5 and TRBJ1-6, with 7 bases identical to TRBD1. J was trimmed by 10 bases and V by 6 bases; bases with no gene match: 3. Germline lookup yields CDR1 MNHEY and CDR2 SVGAGI. The CDR3 covers 12 residues. This CDR3 reads CASRDRVSPLHF. CDR3 bases: TGTGCCAGCAGAGACAGGGTCTCACCCCTCCACTTT.

The chain couples TRBV5-1 to TRBJ1-1; D may be TRBD1 (6 bases). The CDR3 runs 13 residues. The germline CDR1 and CDR2 sequences are SGHRS and YFSETQ. Trimming left V 2 bases short and J 4 bases short, with 9 bases between. CDR3 sequence: CASSLTGLTEAFF. The DNA for the CDR3 is TGCGCCAGCAGCTTAACAGGGCTCACTGAAGCTTTCTTT.

This rearrangement joins TRBV28 to TRBJ1-5; 12 positions agree with TRBD1. Germline values: CDR1 MDHEN, CDR2 SYDVKM. This CDR3 spans 17 amino acids. Germline trimming cut 5 bases from V and 7 bases from J; bases unmatched to any gene: 12. CDR3 in DNA: TGTGCCAGCAGTCTGCCGGGACAGGGGGCTTTTAGCCAGCCCCAGCATTTT. Translating gives CASSLPGQGAFSQPQHF.

This clone was counted once. The chain has TRBV30 and TRBJ1-2, with 9 bases that match TRBD1. V lost 0 bases, J lost 8 bases, and 4 bases stayed unmatched. The CDR3 has 13 residues. CDR1 is GTSNPN, CDR2 SVGIG, per germline (reference sequence). DNA for the CDR3: TGTGCCTGGAGTGTAACAGGGGGCTTAGGCTACACCTTC. Translated, it gives CAWSVTGGLGYTF.

The chain uses TRBV28 and TRBJ2-7; 9 bases line up with TRBD1. The CDR3 is 15 amino acids. The junction had 6 bases not matched to a gene; V was cut back by 4 bases and J by 2 bases. Looked up from germline, CDR1 is MDHEN and CDR2 is SYDVKM. The CDR3 region is CASSYYRGQAYEQYF. DNA of the CDR3: TGTGCCAGCAGTTACTACAGGGGGCAAGCCTACGAGCAGTACTTC.

This rearrangement joins TRBV7-8 to TRBJ2-1, with D possibly being TRBD1 (7 bases). With 5 bases removed from V and 6 bases from J, the gap between germline ends came to 20 bases. The V gene's germline CDR1 is SGHVS and CDR2 FQNEAQ. CDR3 length: 16 amino acids. DNA of the CDR3: TGTGCCAGCAGCGACCGGACAGGAGGACTAACCAATGAGCAGTTCTTC. Its translation is CASSDRTGGLTNEQFF.

The chain combines TRBV5-1 with TRBJ2-7, with no clear D. This CDR3 is 16 amino acids long. V was shortened by 4 bases and J by 3 bases, with 20 bases between the two germline ends. Per germline, CDR1 SGHRS and CDR2 YFSETQ. For the CDR3, the DNA is TGCGCCAGCAGCGGTAGTGCCGCAAAGCCGAACTACGAGCAGTACTTC. Protein sequence: CASSGSAAKPNYEQYF.

The chain couples TRBV6-4 to TRBJ2-1; 11 bases match TRBD1. J lost 8 bases, V lost 2 bases, and 2 bases had no gene match. The length of the CDR3 is 14 residues. The V gene's germline CDR1 is MRHNA and CDR2 SNTAGT. In nucleotides, the CDR3 is TGTGCCAGCAGTGACCGGACAGGGGGCTATGAGCAGTTCTTC. This encodes CASSDRTGGYEQFF.

The chain combines TRBV5-4 with TRBJ2-7, with 13 nucleotides matching TRBD2. Germline V lookup: CDR1 SGHNT, CDR2 YYREEE (reference sequence). The ends lost 3 bases at V and 9 bases at J; junction bases unmatched: 6. This CDR3 is 14 amino acids long. CDR3 nucleotides: TGTGCCAGCAGCTCTCGACTAGCGGGAGGCGGGCAGTACTTC. It specifies CASSSRLAGGGQYF.

J is TRBJ2-7 and V is TRBV5-1; TRBD1 agrees at 9 bases. This CDR3 region has 15 residues. Trimming at V came to 6 bases and at J to 1 base, leaving 8 bases not matched to a gene. Germline loops: CDR1 SGHRS, CDR2 YFSETQ. The CDR3 spells CASNPGTGISYEQYF. CDR3 in DNA: TGCGCCAGCAACCCTGGGACAGGGATATCCTACGAGCAGTACTTC.